Listed here is a single T cell receptor beta chain. Antigen specificity is unknown. The ends were cut back, 5 bases at V and 0 bases at J, with 11 bases in the middle. The CDR3 sequence is 14 residues long. In germline, CDR1 is SGHVS, CDR2 FNYEAQ. RNA extraction and reverse transcription yielded cDNA as sequencing template. The table came from immunoSEQ multiplex PCR; TCRdb's copy has only in-frame clones and leaves some out. This sample has approximately 140,000 clones; about 90% occur once, and the top ten carry roughly 15%. These data are taken from a study of CD8+ T cells in alopecia areata. Study results and caveats: More clonal than normal scalp was lesional scalp, particularly alopecia totalis/universalis.

In alopecia areata patients, both lesional scalp punch biopsies and peripheral blood were collected. This sequence originates from a human donor with alopecia areata. The V gene is TRBV7-6, the J gene TRBJ2-7; D possibly corresponds to TRBD2 (6 bases). The sequences come from CD8+ T cells sorted from blood, collected at week 0. The CDR3 loop is CASSPLGGSYEQYF. As DNA, the CDR3 is TGTGCCAGCAGCCCCCTCGGGGGCTCCTACGAGCAGTACTTC.